Given below is one T cell receptor beta chain in context. The antigen remains unidentified. The identical CDR3 is also encoded by other nucleotide sequences in the sample. The entry originates in a study of shared clonotypes between healthy human individuals. About the study: A donor's plate count was three for CD4 naive and three for CD4 memory; CD8 naive had two and CD8 memory one.

Study-wide findings and caveats: Rarefaction showed sorted-subset sequencing was incomplete despite large depth.

Produced via immunoSEQ multiplex PCR; TCRdb's table is partial and in-frame only. The sample lists roughly 760,000 clones; roughly 70% were seen once. The trim removed 7 bases at V and 2 bases at J, leaving 4 bases unmatched. Looked up from germline, CDR1 is MNHNS and CDR2 is SASEGT. This CDR3 is built from 13 residues. The chain links TRBV6-1 to TRBJ1-2, with 7 bases lining up with TRBD1. Sequencing used memory CD4+ T cells sorted from blood. The sample's subset: CD45RA-negative fraction. The origin of this receptor is a woman aged 30 to 39 in good health. CDR3 nucleotides: TGTGCCAGCAACCGGGACAGAAACTATGGCTACACCTTC. This encodes CASNRDRNYGYTF.